Listed below are T cell receptor beta chains from one sample, sequenced in a study of T cell responses to AZD1222 COVID-19 vaccine. Profiled with immunoSEQ multiplex PCR; TCRdb holds only in-frame clones, not every one. The sample gives some 120,000 clones, approximately 90% of which show up once; about 1.1% is in the top ten. This sample comprised peripheral blood, obtained on day 0 of AZD1222 vaccination. These receptors all stem from an adult in good health. Both conserved end residues are part of each CDR3. Fields, in order: J gene, V gene, D gene, clone size, CDR3 DNA, CDR3 protein. D genes are given only for firm matches. Size is stated for part of the rows, as once, few or many counts, or as a class when the clone is expanded.

j_gene: TRBJ2-7
v_gene: TRBV27
d_gene: -
abundance: -
CDR3nt: TGTGCCAGCAGTTTGGGGAGGACCTACGAGCAGTACTTC
CDR3aa: CASSLGRTYEQYF

j_gene: TRBJ2-3
v_gene: TRBV25-1
d_gene: TRBD2
abundance: once
CDR3nt: TGTGCCAGCAGTGAATATAGGGCGGGAGCGAAAGATACGCAGTATTTT
CDR3aa: CASSEYRAGAKDTQYF

j_gene: TRBJ1-1
v_gene: TRBV5-6
d_gene: -
abundance: -
CDR3nt: TGTGCCAGCAGCTTGGGTCGGGACTGGCAAGCTTTCTTT
CDR3aa: CASSLGRDWQAFF

j_gene: TRBJ1-2
v_gene: TRBV7-9
d_gene: TRBD1
abundance: -
CDR3nt: TGTGCCAGCAGCACAGGACAGGGGGCTTATGATGGCTACACCTTC
CDR3aa: CASSTGQGAYDGYTF

j_gene: TRBJ1-2
v_gene: TRBV7-8
d_gene: -
abundance: -
CDR3nt: TGTGCCAGCAGCTTAGAGATCTACTATGGCTACACCTTC
CDR3aa: CASSLEIYYGYTF

j_gene: TRBJ2-1
v_gene: TRBV9
d_gene: -
abundance: -
CDR3nt: TGTGCCAGCAGCGTAGGAGGGTTGATCTCCTACAATGAGCAGTTCTTC
CDR3aa: CASSVGGLISYNEQFF

j_gene: TRBJ1-5
v_gene: TRBV7-8
d_gene: -
abundance: -
CDR3nt: TGTGCCAGCAGCTTAACTCTAGTTTTCAATCAGCCCCAGCATTTT
CDR3aa: CASSLTLVFNQPQHF

j_gene: TRBJ2-7
v_gene: TRBV27
d_gene: TRBD1
abundance: -
CDR3nt: TGTGCCAGCAAGAAGGACAGGGGCTCCTACGAGCAGTACTTC
CDR3aa: CASKKDRGSYEQYF

j_gene: TRBJ2-5
v_gene: TRBV6-5
d_gene: TRBD1
abundance: -
CDR3nt: TGTGCCAGCAGTTACGGGACAGGTCAAGAGACCCAGTACTTC
CDR3aa: CASSYGTGQETQYF

j_gene: TRBJ1-2
v_gene: TRBV12-3/TRBV12-4
d_gene: -
abundance: -
CDR3nt: TGTGCCAGCAGTTTCGGGGACTATGGCTACACCTTC
CDR3aa: CASSFGDYGYTF

j_gene: TRBJ2-7
v_gene: TRBV6-5
d_gene: -
abundance: -
CDR3nt: TGTGCCAGCAGTTACATATGGGCCCCGAGGTCCTACGAGCAGTACTTC
CDR3aa: CASSYIWAPRSYEQYF

j_gene: TRBJ1-2
v_gene: TRBV28
d_gene: -
abundance: -
CDR3nt: TGTGCCAGCAGTTTTTCAGGGGCGTACTATGGCTACACCTTC
CDR3aa: CASSFSGAYYGYTF

j_gene: TRBJ1-3
v_gene: TRBV3-1/TRBV3-2
d_gene: -
abundance: -
CDR3nt: TGTGCCAGCAGCCAAGATCCAGCGCTCTCTGGAAACACCATATATTTT
CDR3aa: CASSQDPALSGNTIYF

j_gene: TRBJ1-1
v_gene: TRBV20-1
d_gene: -
abundance: -
CDR3nt: TGCAGTGCGTGGAAGAACACTGAAGCTTTCTTT
CDR3aa: CSAWKNTEAFF

j_gene: TRBJ1-2
v_gene: TRBV7-8
d_gene: -
abundance: -
CDR3nt: TGTGCCAGCAGCCGGACCGGATCCGGCTACACCTTC
CDR3aa: CASSRTGSGYTF

j_gene: TRBJ2-7
v_gene: TRBV27
d_gene: -
abundance: -
CDR3nt: TGTGCCAGCAGTCAGTTAGCGGTATCCTACGAGCAGTACTTC
CDR3aa: CASSQLAVSYEQYF

j_gene: TRBJ2-5
v_gene: TRBV6-5
d_gene: TRBD1
abundance: -
CDR3nt: TGTGCCAGCAGTAGACAGGGGGAACAGACCCAGTACTTC
CDR3aa: CASSRQGEQTQYF

j_gene: TRBJ1-4
v_gene: TRBV27
d_gene: -
abundance: -
CDR3nt: TGTGCCAGCAGTTTCTCGGGATCCGCGGAAAAACTGTTTTTT
CDR3aa: CASSFSGSAEKLFF

j_gene: TRBJ2-2
v_gene: TRBV14
d_gene: -
abundance: -
CDR3nt: TGTGCCAGCAGCCCTGATAGAGGAATCGGGGAGCTGTTTTTT
CDR3aa: CASSPDRGIGELFF

j_gene: TRBJ1-2
v_gene: TRBV10-3
d_gene: TRBD1
abundance: -
CDR3nt: TGTGCCATCAGGAGGACAGGGGCCCTTAACTATGGCTACACCTTC
CDR3aa: CAIRRTGALNYGYTF

j_gene: TRBJ2-1
v_gene: TRBV19
d_gene: TRBD1
abundance: -
CDR3nt: TGTGCCAGTGGACAGGCCGCGGCCAATGAGCAGTTCTTC
CDR3aa: CASGQAAANEQFF

j_gene: TRBJ1-1
v_gene: TRBV2
d_gene: -
abundance: -
CDR3nt: TGTGCCAGCAACCAACAGGGTCACACTGAAGCTTTCTTT
CDR3aa: CASNQQGHTEAFF

j_gene: TRBJ1-1
v_gene: TRBV2
d_gene: TRBD1
abundance: few
CDR3nt: TGTGCCAGCACGGGACAGCCATTGAACACTGAAGCTTTCTTT
CDR3aa: CASTGQPLNTEAFF

j_gene: TRBJ1-2
v_gene: TRBV3-1/TRBV3-2
d_gene: -
abundance: -
CDR3nt: TGTGCCACTCAGGGTCCCGACTATGGCTACACCTTC
CDR3aa: CATQGPDYGYTF

j_gene: TRBJ1-4
v_gene: TRBV7-9
d_gene: -
abundance: -
CDR3nt: TGTGCCAGCAGCTACTACAACGAAGGGGATGAAAAACTGTTTTTT
CDR3aa: CASSYYNEGDEKLFF

j_gene: TRBJ1-1
v_gene: TRBV5-1
d_gene: TRBD1
abundance: few
CDR3nt: TGCGCCAGCAGCTATGAGACAGGGCTTGGCACTGAAGCTTTCTTT
CDR3aa: CASSYETGLGTEAFF

j_gene: TRBJ2-4
v_gene: TRBV5-1
d_gene: -
abundance: -
CDR3nt: TGCGCCAGCAGCCCTTTCCTACCCGGGACTGGAAGGAGTGGTGGTCGAAGCATTCAGTACTTC
CDR3aa: CASSPFLPGTGRSGGRSIQYF

j_gene: TRBJ2-7
v_gene: TRBV12-3/TRBV12-4
d_gene: -
abundance: -
CDR3nt: TGTGCCAGCAGTCCGGGCCGTCAATTCGAGCAGTACTTC
CDR3aa: CASSPGRQFEQYF

j_gene: TRBJ1-1
v_gene: TRBV27
d_gene: -
abundance: -
CDR3nt: TGTGCCAGCAGTTTCATTTCGCGGACCACTGAAGCTTTCTTT
CDR3aa: CASSFISRTTEAFF

j_gene: TRBJ2-5
v_gene: TRBV11-1
d_gene: TRBD2
abundance: -
CDR3nt: TGTGCCAGCAGCTTCCCGACTAGCGGTGTACAAGAGACCCAGTACTTC
CDR3aa: CASSFPTSGVQETQYF

j_gene: TRBJ1-1
v_gene: TRBV7-9
d_gene: -
abundance: -
CDR3nt: TGTGCCAGCAGCCGGGGAATGGACACTGAAGCTTTCTTT
CDR3aa: CASSRGMDTEAFF

j_gene: TRBJ2-7
v_gene: TRBV7-9
d_gene: TRBD1
abundance: -
CDR3nt: TGTGCCAGCAGCTCGGACAGGGTACTCGACGAGCAGTACTTC
CDR3aa: CASSSDRVLDEQYF

j_gene: TRBJ2-4
v_gene: TRBV7-2
d_gene: -
abundance: -
CDR3nt: TGTGCCAGCAGCTTAGTGGGGGAAGACATTCAGTACTTC
CDR3aa: CASSLVGEDIQYF

j_gene: TRBJ1-1
v_gene: TRBV18
d_gene: TRBD1
abundance: -
CDR3nt: TGTGCCAGCTCACCACGGAAGGGGGCCTTGAACACTGAAGCTTTCTTT
CDR3aa: CASSPRKGALNTEAFF

j_gene: TRBJ2-2
v_gene: TRBV6-2/TRBV6-3
d_gene: -
abundance: -
CDR3nt: TGTGCCAGCAGTTGGGGGGTCGGTGCCGGGGAGCTGTTTTTT
CDR3aa: CASSWGVGAGELFF

j_gene: TRBJ1-6
v_gene: TRBV5-1
d_gene: -
abundance: once
CDR3nt: TGCGCCAGCAGCTACCGACGGAAAGGTCTACGCGATAATTCACCCCTCCACTTT
CDR3aa: CASSYRRKGLRDNSPLHF

j_gene: TRBJ1-1
v_gene: TRBV5-1
d_gene: -
abundance: few
CDR3nt: TGCGCCAGCAGCTTGGCCACGAACACTGAAGCTTTCTTT
CDR3aa: CASSLATNTEAFF

j_gene: TRBJ2-7
v_gene: TRBV20-1
d_gene: -
abundance: -
CDR3nt: TGCAGTGCTAGTCCAGGAGGGAGAGGCGGCGAGCAGTACTTC
CDR3aa: CSASPGGRGGEQYF